The sequence of this T cell receptor beta chain was determined in a study of cytomegalovirus exposure and HLA in healthy donors. For the study at large: Counted in an early data release were tens of millions of unique TCRs from HLA-typed donors.

The V end lost 2 bases, the J end lost 1 base, and 12 bases lay between the germline ends. This CDR3 spans 15 amino acids. Germline assignment: CDR1 SGHRS and CDR2 YFSETQ. Study findings and constraints: The authors later found HLA-associated TCR beta chains more clonally expanded than equally common others. Later work associated fewer than 20,000 TCR beta sequences with HLA alleles at 0.05 false discovery rate. Accurate prediction of most subjects' HLA-A and HLA-B alleles from TCR beta sequences was reported.

Concerning this clone itself: Its antigen remains unknown.

Vbeta (60) and Jbeta (13) primers were used in the PCR. The table came from immunoSEQ multiplex PCR; TCRdb's copy has only in-frame clones and leaves some out. There are around 120,000 clones in the sample; about 78% occur only once, and roughly 8.2% lies in the top ten. Input material: PBMCs. This chain uses TRBV5-1 with TRBJ1-1; perhaps TRBD1 as D (6 bases). This receptor was taken from a woman aged 40-49 years in good health and CMV-seropositive. The CDR3 spells CASSFSVGQNTEAFF. DNA of the CDR3: TGCGCCAGCAGCTTCTCCGTGGGACAGAACACTGAAGCTTTCTTT. The entire variable domain, with the rest obtained from reference TRBV5-1 and TRBJ1-1, is as follows: KAGVTQTPRYLIKTRGQQVTLSCSPISGHRSVSWYQQTPGQGLQFLFEYFSETQRNKGNFPGRFSGRQFSNSRSEMNVSTLELGDSALYLCASSFSVGQNTEAFFGQGTRLTVV.